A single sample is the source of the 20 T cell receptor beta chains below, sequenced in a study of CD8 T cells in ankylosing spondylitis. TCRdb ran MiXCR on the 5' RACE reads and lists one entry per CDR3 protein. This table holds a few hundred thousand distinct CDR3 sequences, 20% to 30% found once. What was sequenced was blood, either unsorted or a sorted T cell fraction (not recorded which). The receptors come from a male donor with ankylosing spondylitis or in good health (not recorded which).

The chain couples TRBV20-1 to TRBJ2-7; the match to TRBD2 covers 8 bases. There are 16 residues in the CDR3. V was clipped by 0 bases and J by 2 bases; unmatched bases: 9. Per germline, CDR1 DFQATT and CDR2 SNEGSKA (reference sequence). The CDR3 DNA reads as TGCAGTGCTAGAGACCCGAGCGGGGGCCTAACCTACGAGCAGTACTTC. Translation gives CSARDPSGGLTYEQYF.

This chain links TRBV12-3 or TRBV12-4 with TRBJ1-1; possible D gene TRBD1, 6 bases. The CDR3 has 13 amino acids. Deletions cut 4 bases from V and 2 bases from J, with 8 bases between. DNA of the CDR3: TGTGCCAGCAGTTGGGGACAAAACACTGAAGCTTTCTTT. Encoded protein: CASSWGQNTEAFF.

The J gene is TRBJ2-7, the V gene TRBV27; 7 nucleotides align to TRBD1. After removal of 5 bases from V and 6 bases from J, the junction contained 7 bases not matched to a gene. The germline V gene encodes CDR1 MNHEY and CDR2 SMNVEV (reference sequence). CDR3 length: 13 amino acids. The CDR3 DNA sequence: TGTGCCAGCAGTCACCGACAGGGCCGCGAGCAGTACTTC. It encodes CASSHRQGREQYF.

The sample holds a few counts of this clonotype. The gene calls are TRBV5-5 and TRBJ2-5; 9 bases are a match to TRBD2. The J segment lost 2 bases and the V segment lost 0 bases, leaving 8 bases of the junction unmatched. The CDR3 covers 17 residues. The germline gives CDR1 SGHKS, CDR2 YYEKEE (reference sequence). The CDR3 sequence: CASSLAVGGGAQETQYF. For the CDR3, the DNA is TGTGCCAGCAGCTTGGCGGTAGGCGGGGGGGCACAAGAGACCCAGTACTTC.

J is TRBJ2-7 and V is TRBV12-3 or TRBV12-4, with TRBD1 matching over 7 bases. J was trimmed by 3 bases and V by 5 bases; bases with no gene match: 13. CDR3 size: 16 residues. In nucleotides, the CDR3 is TGTGCCAGCAGTCCACCACGGACAGGCAGAGTCTACGAGCAGTACTTC. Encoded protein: CASSPPRTGRVYEQYF.

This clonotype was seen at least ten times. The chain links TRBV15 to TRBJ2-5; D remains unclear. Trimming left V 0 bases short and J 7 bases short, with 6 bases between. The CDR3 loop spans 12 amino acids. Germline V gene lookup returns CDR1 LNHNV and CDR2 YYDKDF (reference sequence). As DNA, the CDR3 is TGTGCCACCAGCAGAGATAGGACGACCCAGTACTTC. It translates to CATSRDRTTQYF. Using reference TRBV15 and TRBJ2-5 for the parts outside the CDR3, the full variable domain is DAMVIQNPRYQVTQFGKPVTLSCSQTLNHNVMYWYQQKSSQAPKLLFHYYDKDFNNEADTPDNFQSRRPNTSFCFLDIRSPGLGDTAMYLCATSRDRTTQYFGPGTRLLVL.

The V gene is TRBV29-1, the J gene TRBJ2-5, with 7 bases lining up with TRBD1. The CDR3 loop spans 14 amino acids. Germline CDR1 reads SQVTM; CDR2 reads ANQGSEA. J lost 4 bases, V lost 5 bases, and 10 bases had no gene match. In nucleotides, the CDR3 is TGCAGCGTTTCATCGGCAACAGGGGCAGAGACCCAGTACTTC. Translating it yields CSVSSATGAETQYF.

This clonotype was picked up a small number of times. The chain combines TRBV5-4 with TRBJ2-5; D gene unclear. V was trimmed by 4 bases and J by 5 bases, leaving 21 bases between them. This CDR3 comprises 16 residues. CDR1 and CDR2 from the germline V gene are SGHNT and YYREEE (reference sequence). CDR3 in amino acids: CASSDPGTLRDETQYF. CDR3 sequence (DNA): TGTGCCAGCAGCGATCCTGGAACATTAAGAGACGAGACCCAGTACTTC.

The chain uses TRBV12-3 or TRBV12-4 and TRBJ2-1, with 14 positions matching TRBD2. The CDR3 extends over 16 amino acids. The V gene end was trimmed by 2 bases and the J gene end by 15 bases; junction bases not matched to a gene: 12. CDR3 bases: TGTGCCAGCAGTTTACGGCGACTAGCGGGGGGGCATCACCCGTTCTTC. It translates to CASSLRRLAGGHHPFF.

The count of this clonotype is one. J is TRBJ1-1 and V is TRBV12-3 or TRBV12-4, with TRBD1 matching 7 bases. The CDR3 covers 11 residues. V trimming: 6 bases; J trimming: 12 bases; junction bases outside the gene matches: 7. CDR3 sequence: CASSSNRGTFF. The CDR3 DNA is TGTGCCAGCAGCTCTAACAGGGGAACTTTCTTT.

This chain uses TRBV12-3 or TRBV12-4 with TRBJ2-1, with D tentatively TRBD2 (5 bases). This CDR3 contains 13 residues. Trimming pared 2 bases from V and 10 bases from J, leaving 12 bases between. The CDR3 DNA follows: TGTGCCAGCAGTTTACGGGGTGATGGCGAGCAGTTCTTC. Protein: CASSLRGDGEQFF.

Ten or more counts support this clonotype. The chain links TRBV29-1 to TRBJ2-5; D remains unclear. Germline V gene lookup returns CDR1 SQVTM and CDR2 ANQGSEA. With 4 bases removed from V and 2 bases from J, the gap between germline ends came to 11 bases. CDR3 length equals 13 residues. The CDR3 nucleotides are TGCAGCGTTGGCCAAGTATTACAAGAGACCCAGTACTTC. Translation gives CSVGQVLQETQYF.

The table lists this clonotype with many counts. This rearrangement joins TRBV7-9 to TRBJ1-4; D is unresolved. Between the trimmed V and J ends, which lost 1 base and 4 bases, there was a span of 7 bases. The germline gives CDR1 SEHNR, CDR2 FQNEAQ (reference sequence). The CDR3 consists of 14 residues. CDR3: CASSLGRINEKLFF. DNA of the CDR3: TGTGCCAGCAGCTTAGGACGGATTAATGAAAAACTGTTTTTT.

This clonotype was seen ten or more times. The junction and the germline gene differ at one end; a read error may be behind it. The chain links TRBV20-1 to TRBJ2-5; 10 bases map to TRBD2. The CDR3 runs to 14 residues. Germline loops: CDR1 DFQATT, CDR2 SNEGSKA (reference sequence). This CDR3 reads CSAHGTSAEDTQYF. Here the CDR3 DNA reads TGCAGTGCGCACGGGACTAGCGCCGAAGATACCCAGTACTTC.

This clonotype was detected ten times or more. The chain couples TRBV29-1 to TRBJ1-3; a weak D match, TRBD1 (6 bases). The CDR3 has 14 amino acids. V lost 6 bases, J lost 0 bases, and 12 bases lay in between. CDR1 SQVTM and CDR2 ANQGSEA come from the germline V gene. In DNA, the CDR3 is TGCAGCGTGAGGGGACACCTCTCTGGAAACACCATATATTTT. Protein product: CSVRGHLSGNTIYF.

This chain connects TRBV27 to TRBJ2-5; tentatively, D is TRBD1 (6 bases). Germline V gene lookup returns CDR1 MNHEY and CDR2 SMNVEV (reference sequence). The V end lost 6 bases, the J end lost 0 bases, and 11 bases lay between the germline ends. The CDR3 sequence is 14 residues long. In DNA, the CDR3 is TGTGCCAGCAGCCCCGACAGGTACCAAGAGACCCAGTACTTC. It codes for CASSPDRYQETQYF.

DNA of the CDR3: TGCAGTGCGCAGGAGAGGGGTTTCTATGGCTACACCTTC. Translating it yields CSAQERGFYGYTF. The chain recombines TRBV20-1 with TRBJ1-2; possibly TRBD1 for D (5 bases). The germline V and J ends were trimmed by 6 bases and 4 bases, with 15 bases remaining between them. Looked up from germline, CDR1 is DFQATT and CDR2 is SNEGSKA (reference sequence). CDR3 length: 13 residues.

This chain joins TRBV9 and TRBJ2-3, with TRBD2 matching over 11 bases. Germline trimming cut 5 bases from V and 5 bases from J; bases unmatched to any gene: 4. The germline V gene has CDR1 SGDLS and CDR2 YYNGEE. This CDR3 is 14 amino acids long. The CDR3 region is CASSTLAGGDTQYF. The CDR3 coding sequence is TGTGCCAGCAGTACCCTAGCGGGGGGAGATACGCAGTATTTT.

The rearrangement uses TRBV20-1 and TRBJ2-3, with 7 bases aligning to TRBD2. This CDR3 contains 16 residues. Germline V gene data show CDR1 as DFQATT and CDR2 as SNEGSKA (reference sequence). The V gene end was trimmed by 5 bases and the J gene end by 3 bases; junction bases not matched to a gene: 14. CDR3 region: CSAATGRSGETDTQYF. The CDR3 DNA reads TGCAGTGCTGCCACGGGACGAAGCGGGGAGACAGATACGCAGTATTTT.

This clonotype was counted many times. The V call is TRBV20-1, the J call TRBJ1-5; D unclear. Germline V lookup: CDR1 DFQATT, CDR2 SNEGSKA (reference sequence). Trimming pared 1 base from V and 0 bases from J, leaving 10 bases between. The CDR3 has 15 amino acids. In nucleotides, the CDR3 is TGCAGTGCTAGAGCCCCAGTGAATAGCAATCAGCCCCAGCATTTT. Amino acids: CSARAPVNSNQPQHF.